These T cell receptor beta chains were read from a single sample in a study of blood T cells in healthy people across ages. TCRdb independently ran MiXCR on the 5' RACE reads; one entry per CDR3 protein. The sample has roughly 700,000 distinct CDR3 sequences, 20% to 30% seen once; the top ten hold roughly 9%. These records were also assigned to another study, of T cells of mothers and their children.

The sequenced sample was blood. The receptors here all came from a boy younger than 18 in good health. Both conserved end residues are part of each CDR3. D genes are given only for firm matches. Clone size, where shown, is once, few, many, or a class for clones that have expanded.

CDR3 DNA | CDR3 protein | J gene | V gene | CDR3 length | D gene | clone size
TGCAGTGCCGACTTGCAAGAGACCCAGTACTTC | CSADLQETQYF | TRBJ2-5 | TRBV20-1 | 11 | - | few
TGTGCCAGCTCACCACAAGCAGATACGCAGTATTTT | CASSPQADTQYF | TRBJ2-3 | TRBV18 | 12 | - | few
TGTGCCAGCAGTTACGCCCAGGTAATGGAGCAGTTCTTC | CASSYAQVMEQFF | TRBJ2-1 | TRBV6-2/TRBV6-3 | 13 | - | few
TGCGCCAGCGGACTAGCGGGGCCCCGCACAGATACGCAGTATTTT | CASGLAGPRTDTQYF | TRBJ2-3 | TRBV5-1 | 15 | TRBD2 | -
TGTGCCAGCAGGGGCAGGGATTCACCCCTCCACTTT | CASRGRDSPLHF | TRBJ1-6 | TRBV12-3/TRBV12-4 | 12 | - | few
TGCGCCAGCAGCACGGGGACTAGCGACTACAATGAGCAGTTCTTC | CASSTGTSDYNEQFF | TRBJ2-1 | TRBV5-1 | 15 | TRBD2 | few
TGTGCCAGCAGCCCACGGGACAGAGAGACCCAGTACTTC | CASSPRDRETQYF | TRBJ2-5 | TRBV11-2 | 13 | TRBD1 | -
TGCAGCGTTGAAGTGGGAAGCGGATCCTACGAGCAGTACTTC | CSVEVGSGSYEQYF | TRBJ2-7 | TRBV29-1 | 14 | - | -
TGTGCCAGCAGAGCTCCGGGACTAGCGGGAGTCTACGAGCAGTACTTC | CASRAPGLAGVYEQYF | TRBJ2-7 | TRBV27 | 16 | TRBD2 | -
TGTGCCAGCAGCCCTCTTACTAGCGGGATCTACGAGCAGTACTTC | CASSPLTSGIYEQYF | TRBJ2-7 | TRBV12-3/TRBV12-4 | 15 | TRBD2 | -
TGTGCCAGCAGTTTATTTCGGGGGGCAAGGGAAAAACTGTTTTTT | CASSLFRGAREKLFF | TRBJ1-4 | TRBV27 | 15 | - | few
TGTGCCAGCAGTCCGAACAGGGGGAGTAGTGGGGCCAACGTCCTGACTTTC | CASSPNRGSSGANVLTF | TRBJ2-6 | TRBV27 | 17 | TRBD1 | few
TGTGCCAGCTCACCTCTAAGTCGAGCCAAAAACATTCAGTACTTC | CASSPLSRAKNIQYF | TRBJ2-4 | TRBV18 | 15 | - | -
TGTGCCAGCACCTCCACCAGCAGCGGGAAGAACAATGAGCAGTTCTTC | CASTSTSSGKNNEQFF | TRBJ2-1 | TRBV7-9 | 16 | TRBD2 | -
TGTGCCAGCAGTTCATTCCGGGACAGGGGGAGGACAGATACGCAGTATTTT | CASSSFRDRGRTDTQYF | TRBJ2-3 | TRBV6-5 | 17 | TRBD1 | few
TGCGCCAGCAGCTCGGCGGCCTCCTACAATGAGCAGTTCTTC | CASSSAASYNEQFF | TRBJ2-1 | TRBV5-1 | 14 | - | few
TGTGCTAGTGGTTTGGTACTTTTTGAGGGAAGGCACACTGAAGCTTTCTTT | CASGLVLFEGRHTEAFF | TRBJ1-1 | TRBV12-5 | 17 | - | -
TGTGCCAGCAGCCAAGGAGACTACCAAGTGGAGACCCAGTACTTC | CASSQGDYQVETQYF | TRBJ2-5 | TRBV14 | 15 | - | -
TGTGCCAGCAGCTCTCTGGGGGAGGGGTTGGGAGAGACCCAGTACTTC | CASSSLGEGLGETQYF | TRBJ2-5 | TRBV11-2 | 16 | TRBD2 | few
TGCAGCGTTGAAGGCGGTTCTAGCGGCACCAACAATGAGCAGTTCTTC | CSVEGGSSGTNNEQFF | TRBJ2-1 | TRBV29-1 | 16 | TRBD2 | -
TGTGCCAGCAGCCAAGGAAGGACTAGCGCCACAGATACGCAGTATTTT | CASSQGRTSATDTQYF | TRBJ2-3 | TRBV3-1 | 16 | TRBD2 | -
TGCGCCGGCAGCCTCCGGGATGACCCCTACGAGCAGTACTTC | CAGSLRDDPYEQYF | TRBJ2-7 | TRBV4-1 | 14 | - | -
TGTGCCAGCAGCTCAGACAGTTTCCGCTACGAGCAGTACTTC | CASSSDSFRYEQYF | TRBJ2-7 | TRBV11-2 | 14 | - | -
TGTGCCAGCAGCTTCGGAATCGGGACAGGCCACATCGAGCAGTACTTC | CASSFGIGTGHIEQYF | TRBJ2-7 | TRBV7-9 | 16 | TRBD1 | few
TGTGCCAGAAACTCAAGGCAAGAGACCCAGTACTTC | CARNSRQETQYF | TRBJ2-5 | TRBV2 | 12 | - | few
TGTGCCAGCAGCCTGGCGTCAGGGGAAAAACTGTTTTTT | CASSLASGEKLFF | TRBJ1-4 | TRBV3-1 | 13 | - | few
TGCGCCAGCAGCCAGGGTTCGGACAGCGTCGAGGCTTTCTTT | CASSQGSDSVEAFF | TRBJ1-1 | TRBV5-1 | 14 | - | -
TGTGCTAGTGGTTTGCTGGACAGCCTCTATGGCTACACCTTC | CASGLLDSLYGYTF | TRBJ1-2 | TRBV12-5 | 14 | - | -
TGTGCCAGCAGGTCCCTAGCGGAGAGCTCCTACAATGAGCAGTTCTTC | CASRSLAESSYNEQFF | TRBJ2-1 | TRBV3-1 | 16 | TRBD2 | few
TGTGCCAGCAGTTCTATTAGCGGGAGTACGCAGTATTTT | CASSSISGSTQYF | TRBJ2-3 | TRBV27 | 13 | TRBD2 | few
TGTGCCAGCAAGGAGGGACAGAGCTCCTACGAGCAGTACTTC | CASKEGQSSYEQYF | TRBJ2-7 | TRBV6-1 | 14 | - | few
TGTGCCACCAGTGCCGGGACAGTTAGCTCCTACGAGCAGTACTTC | CATSAGTVSSYEQYF | TRBJ2-7 | TRBV24-1 | 15 | TRBD1 | -
TGCGCCAGCAGCCAGGGCTTCGATAGAGCTAACTATGGCTACACCTTC | CASSQGFDRANYGYTF | TRBJ1-2 | TRBV4-1 | 16 | - | few
TGTGCCAGCAGCCTTGAGCGGGGGCTACAAGAGACCCAGTACTTC | CASSLERGLQETQYF | TRBJ2-5 | TRBV6-6 | 15 | TRBD2 | few
TGCGCCAGCAGCCACAGACTGGAGAACACCGGGGAGCTGTTTTTT | CASSHRLENTGELFF | TRBJ2-2 | TRBV4-1 | 15 | - | -
TGTGCCAGCAGTGAAGCTGGGGTGGCGGGAGGGCTGGGGCAATCCTACAATGAGCAGTTCTTC | CASSEAGVAGGLGQSYNEQFF | TRBJ2-1 | TRBV2 | 21 | TRBD2 | -
TGTGCCAGCAGCCGTACGACAGGGATAGACGAGCAGTACTTC | CASSRTTGIDEQYF | TRBJ2-7 | TRBV7-2 | 14 | TRBD1 | -
TGTGCCAGCAGTTACTCCTCCTACGAGACCCAGTACTTC | CASSYSSYETQYF | TRBJ2-5 | TRBV6-2/TRBV6-3 | 13 | - | -
TGCAGCGTTGCTGACAGGTACTCTGGGGCCAACGTCCTGACTTTC | CSVADRYSGANVLTF | TRBJ2-6 | TRBV29-1 | 15 | - | few
TGTGCCAGCAGCCCCAAGTCATCCTACAATGAGCAGTTCTTC | CASSPKSSYNEQFF | TRBJ2-1 | TRBV14 | 14 | - | -
TGCAGCGTTGATGCCCGGGACAGAGAGGAGACCCAGTACTTC | CSVDARDREETQYF | TRBJ2-5 | TRBV29-1 | 14 | TRBD1 | few
TGTGCCAGCAGGTCGACAGGGGAGGGAGCTTTCTTT | CASRSTGEGAFF | TRBJ1-1 | TRBV6-2/TRBV6-3 | 12 | TRBD1 | -
TGTGCCAGCACCAACCCGGGACGGGGCGAGCAGTGCTTC | CASTNPGRGEQCF | TRBJ2-7 | TRBV7-2 | 13 | - | -
TGCAGCGTTGAGGAAGGGTTTACAGATACGCAGTATTTT | CSVEEGFTDTQYF | TRBJ2-3 | TRBV29-1 | 13 | - | -
TGTGCCAGTAGTCTCTCGGGATGGCGTTTCACTGAAGCTTTCTTT | CASSLSGWRFTEAFF | TRBJ1-1 | TRBV19 | 15 | - | -
TGTGCCAGCAGCCAAGCAGGGAAACAACACGAGCAGTACTTC | CASSQAGKQHEQYF | TRBJ2-7 | TRBV3-1 | 14 | - | -
TGTGCCAGCAGCTTGCACGGACAGCTTAACTATGGCTACACCTTC | CASSLHGQLNYGYTF | TRBJ1-2 | TRBV7-8 | 15 | - | -
TGTGCCAGCAGTCACTGGAACACTGAAGCTTTCTTT | CASSHWNTEAFF | TRBJ1-1 | TRBV2 | 12 | - | -
TGCAGTGCTAGAGATGTGCCAGGGGGGCAAGAGACCCAGTACTTC | CSARDVPGGQETQYF | TRBJ2-5 | TRBV20-1 | 15 | - | -
TGTGCCAGCAGTTTCACGGGAGGGGGGTCCTACAATGAGCAGTTCTTC | CASSFTGGGSYNEQFF | TRBJ2-1 | TRBV27 | 16 | TRBD2 | -
TGTGCCAGCAGTTTTCGAGCGGGAGCTCTGAACATTCAGTACTTC | CASSFRAGALNIQYF | TRBJ2-4 | TRBV12-3/TRBV12-4 | 15 | TRBD2 | -